The entry that follows covers one T cell receptor (beta chain) sequence. Its antigen is unidentified. These data originate in a study of cytomegalovirus exposure and HLA in healthy donors. General observations from the study: One later analysis reportedly identified an Asian-associated ancestry cluster that showed fewer N-insertions than the roughly 700-donor mean. Some V segments, TRBV6-2 and TRBV6-3 among them, were indistinguishable and were therefore excluded.

PCR employed 60 Vbeta and 13 Jbeta primers. The protocol was immunoSEQ multiplex PCR, while the TCRdb copy is restricted to in-frame clones and leaves out a portion. The sample comprises about 160,000 clones, around three quarters of which are singletons, and roughly 3.7% rests with the top ten. Germline loops: CDR1 SEHNR, CDR2 FQNEAQ (reference sequence). Trimming took 1 base from V and 10 from J; bases not matched to a gene: 6. This CDR3 contains 15 residues. Donors had nominal health at sampling but likely had unrecorded immune exposures. This clonotype originated in a man aged 25-40 years in good health and CMV-seropositive. Sequenced: PBMCs. The gene calls are TRBV7-9 and TRBJ1-6; 8 bases align to TRBD1. The CDR3 loop reads CASSLGDRGWSPLHF. CDR3 sequence (DNA): TGTGCCAGCAGCTTAGGTGACAGGGGATGGTCACCCCTCCACTTT.